This entry describes one TCR beta chain. Its antigen has not been determined. It has no much larger one-base neighbor in the sample; base qualities were not kept. This record belongs to a study of blood T cell repertoires in COVID-19 (dated by TCRdb to 2020 to 2021). At the level of the whole study: Collaborator samples came from the United States, Italy and Spain and covered acute and convalescent phases of COVID-19. The material from the prospective study consisted of cDNA or gDNA derived from T cells, B-cell-depleted T cells, or PBMCs. Deeply sampled blood TCRbeta repertoires from subjects exposed to, actively infected with, or recovered from COVID-19 were included in the dataset. The repertoires were released in a freely available public database meant as a resource for research on the immune response to SARS-CoV-2. Samples were obtained from the ongoing ImmuneRACE study (first 160 participants) and from 1,254 subjects provided by 6 global collaborators. Nearly every sample came with metadata listing a de-identified subject ID, COVID-19 status, age in years and sex. HLA class I and class II types, where available, came from metadata supplied by the sample provider rather than from assay-based typing. The investigation overall reported the following: Clinical and demographic metadata were provided uncurated, with the amount varying by source and participant.

TCRbeta CDR3 regions were amplified from genomic DNA by means of the immunoSEQ Assay, a bias-controlled multiplex PCR. As for the original processing: The number of nucleated cells in each sample was estimated by amplification of reference gene primers within the assay. To quantify the absolute abundance of each unique TCRbeta CDR3 rearrangement, sequence reads were collapsed and filtered. For each sample, productive Simpson clonality was calculated as the square root of Simpson's diversity index over productive rearrangements. Here the immuneACCESS table is served through TCRdb, limited to in-frame sequences with V and J called. Missing clones are a known gap in these copies; in checked studies unresolved V genes cover under half, and the rest lacks a known reason. V, J and clone size reflect that table, while D and trimming were determined from the DNA. This sample has hundreds of thousands of clones in its table, and approximately 90% of those were observed once. The ten biggest clones cover around 1% of the sample.

Participants in the prospective study were enrolled through a virtual design, were aged roughly 18 to 100 years, and lived in 24 United States geographic areas. In the prospective study, cohorts were assigned on the basis of participant-reported clinical history obtained from a screening survey and a study questionnaire. ImmuneRACE Cohort 3 recovered participants were defined by two consecutive negative NP/OP PCR tests, healthcare professional clearance, or symptom resolution. Mobile phlebotomists in the prospective study collected whole blood, serum and a nasopharyngeal or oropharyngeal swab from every participant. Participants in the prospective study had the option to provide additional blood draws and questionnaires over an approximately 2-month period. Blood samples from the prospective study were shipped frozen or at room temperature prior to DNA extraction. The origin of this receptor is a man younger than 35 who had recovered from COVID-19. The specimen sequenced was PBMCs or T cells enriched from blood (not recorded which).

CDR3 sequence: CASSQTRNTEAFF. The DNA sequence follows: TGTGCCAGCAGTCAAACACGGAACACTGAAGCTTTCTTT. Recombination linked TRBV3-1 (or the pseudogene TRBV3-2) to TRBJ1-1; a confident D gene designation cannot be given. Per the germline V gene (reference sequence), LGHDT is the CDR1 and YNNKEL is the CDR2. From the cysteine through the phenylalanine, the CDR3 covers 13 amino acids. Only CDR3 DNA remains: 39 bases, in frame from the first base. V drops 6 bases and J drops 1 base, leaving 9 bases in between.